This T cell receptor beta chain was found in a study of graft-versus-host responses after intestinal transplantation. With 2 bases removed from V and 10 bases from J, the gap between germline ends came to 15 bases. The CDR3 covers 14 residues. CDR1 is SGHNT and CDR2 is YENEEA in the germline V gene. The method was immunoSEQ multiplex PCR; TCRdb's version includes in-frame clones alone and lacks a portion of them. The repertoire includes roughly 96,000 clones, 75% to 95% of them detected once, and about 0.45% sits in the top ten. Concerning this clone: Its antigen is still unknown.

The receptor comes from a human donor who received an intestinal transplant. This chain joins TRBV11-3 and TRBJ2-1; maybe TRBD1 (6 bases). The specimen was unstimulated CD8+ T cells sorted from spleen or lymph node cells, collected before intestinal transplant. The CDR3 DNA sequence: TGTGCCAGCAGCTTATCACCACAGGGCCAGGAGCAGTTCTTC. Translated: CASSLSPQGQEQFF. Full variable domain (missing parts from reference TRBV11-3 and TRBJ2-1): EAGVVQSPRYKIIEKKQPVAFWCNPISGHNTLYWYLQNLGQGPELLIRYENEEAVDDSQLPKDRFSAERLKGVDSTLKIQPAELGDSAVYLCASSLSPQGQEQFFGPGTRLTVL.